This TCR beta chain stems from a study of cytomegalovirus exposure and HLA in healthy donors (dated by TCRdb to 2015 to 2018). Looking at the study overall: An earlier analysis of several hundred of the donors reported 250 to 300 Gb of sequence data and roughly 110 million unique TCR beta sequences from around 200 million T cells. Roughly 300 gigabases of sequencing data and 78 million or so unique TCR sequences were included in an early release covering around 650 HLA-typed donors. Of the 300 to 500 genotyped donors, roughly 76% were placed in the genetic ancestry cluster associated with self-reported Caucasian donors. The study was designed to test whether signatures of past pathogen exposure could be identified by cataloging public T cell receptors. The study used immunosequencing to profile the T cell repertoires of about 670 subjects and linked those repertoires to cytomegalovirus serostatus. In addition to the first cohort of approximately 650 subjects, a separate validation cohort of 120 different subjects was used. The study combined high-throughput TCR immunosequencing, statistical association of individual TCRs with disease status, and machine learning to predict cytomegalovirus infection status. In a later analysis, previously published TCR beta repertoires from 550 to 750 donors were re-analyzed and high-resolution HLA genotyping was added so that TCR occurrence patterns could be studied. Rather than using new phenotypic data, the later analysis identified candidate immune exposures from TCR beta sequences and from how often those sequences occurred across donors. To decide whether each TCR beta V gene segment behaved as functional or pseudogenic, an earlier analysis of approximately 620 of the donors relied on high-throughput TCR beta sequencing. Donor age, sex, ethnicity and CMV serostatus were compiled alongside the repertoire data. A later genetic analysis used genome-wide SNP genotypes for about 60% of the 666 donors, treating that subset as a discovery cohort. All discovery cohort repertoires had been generated on a single sequencing platform. Class I and class II HLA loci were covered by the typing at four-digit resolution. Typing coverage varied by locus: roughly 620-640 donors for A, B, C, DRB1 and DQB1; approximately 560 for DQA1; over 600 for DPA1; under 490 for DPB1. Roughly 5 DR-DQ haplotypes were handled as single units for association and clustering because linkage in the cohort was strong. On average, approximately 250,000 unique TCR beta nucleotide sequences were sequenced per donor among a few hundred genotyped donors of the cohort, with 15% to 20% of those sequences being non-productive.

The library was generated by the immunoSEQ multiplex PCR assay. For the multiplex PCR, a mixture combining 60 forward primers for TCR Vbeta segments and 13 reverse primers for TCR Jbeta segments was used. The CDR3 region of rearranged TCR beta genes was amplified from genomic DNA by a multiplex PCR assay. The amplified TCR beta libraries were sequenced on the Illumina HiSeq System as 87-base-pair reads. As for how the authors treated the data: Across the 640 or so repertoires, a later analysis counted tens of millions of unique TCR beta chains, roughly 11 million of which were shared by at least two donors. To remove PCR and sequencing errors, raw reads were error-corrected and collapsed into unique sequences using a nearest-neighbor algorithm that merged closely related sequences. V, D and J gene segments were assigned by aligning CDR3 sequences to IMGT reference sequences. For a sequence to be retained, at least a six-nucleotide match to both a V gene segment and a J gene segment was required. Rearrangements were classified as productive when the CDR3 lacked stop codons and remained in frame with V and J, and all other rearrangements were classified as non-productive. Following IMGT convention, CDR3 was defined as the stretch from the second conserved V-encoded cysteine to the conserved J-encoded phenylalanine. Sequences without an unambiguous match to a single V gene segment were excluded from the earlier analysis of almost 600 of the donors. In an earlier analysis of about 590 of the donors, a V segment was called functional when productive rearrangements were above 56.7%, and segregating when the standard deviation between donors exceeded 5%. A statistical classification framework was built for diagnosing cytomegalovirus status from the catalog of TCR beta chain sequences. In a later analysis, TCR nucleotide sequences were compared against IMGT/GENE-DB human TR gene sequences so that V and J genes could be assigned. In a later analysis, CDR3 sequences and most-parsimonious VDJ recombination scenarios were assigned using the TCRdist pipeline. A later analysis defined each TCR beta chain by its CDR3 amino acid sequence plus V-gene family, and excluded reads lacking a unique V-gene family. As a way to deal with suspected cross-contamination and a sequencing artifact, a later analysis dropped more than 500 nucleotide sequences that were highly shared and had low generation probability. For each public chain, a later analysis derived a clonal expansion index from normalized ranks of inferred template counts within each repertoire. Generation probabilities in a later analysis came from a VDJ recombination model fitted to out-of-frame rearrangements, and those results were checked against IGoR. A later analysis scored TCR-TCR, TCR-HLA and TCR-CMV co-occurrence with hypergeometric tests, applying a repertoire-size bias correction to TCR pairs. In a later analysis, false discovery rates were estimated by permuting HLA or CMV assignments 20 times. In a later analysis, co-occurring TCRs were grouped with DBSCAN, and TCRdist sequence similarity was added when clustering was performed within HLA-allele-positive subsets. Co-occurrence clustering excluded repertoires with fewer than 30,000 or more than 120,000 public chains, plus five with anomalous nucleotide sharing. In TCRdb, the immuneACCESS table is reduced to in-frame sequences with V and J assigned. These tables do not hold every clone; where another copy was compared, an unresolved V gene accounts for under half, and the others remain unexplained. Clonal size and the V and J genes are those of that table, whereas D and trimming came from the DNA. For this sample there are a few hundred thousand clones; over 60% appear just once. The top ten clones comprise more than 1.5% of the sample.

A remark on this clone: The clone's antigen remains unknown. One base away there is no much larger clone; base qualities are not given.

General study outcomes and caveats: In a later analysis, most CMV-associated TCR beta chains were found to appear HLA-restricted, with HLA associations seemingly driven largely by CMV exposure. It was suggested by the authors that the approach could potentially be generalized to other disease states and immunological phenotypes. The classifier was reported to diagnose cytomegalovirus status with high specificity and sensitivity in both the original cohort and the validation cohort. Because some donors lacked HLA typing at each locus, the association tests relied only on the typed subset. In vitro tests confirmed that a few of the cytomegalovirus-associated TCR beta chains recognize cytomegalovirus antigens. A total of 150 or so TCR beta chains were listed by the study as associated with cytomegalovirus. The 87-base-pair reads could not distinguish some IMGT-functional V segments, including TRBV6-2 and TRBV6-3, so those segments were excluded. An earlier analysis of some 560 of the donors showed that most TCR beta V segments appeared in productive rearrangements either about 87% or about 30% of the time, which broadly matched IMGT annotations. Assigning TCR associations to individual alleles was difficult when HLA alleles, especially DR and DQ, strongly co-occurred. Most TCR sequences were observed very rarely across donors, whereas some public TCRs were present in many individuals. An association between a missense DCLRE1C variant and V-gene and J-gene trimming of TCR beta chains was found in a later genetic analysis and replicated in an independent cohort. For the cohort, immune exposure information was limited to CMV serostatus. A later analysis associated 15,000 to 20,000 TCR beta sequences with specific HLA alleles at a false discovery rate of 0.05. In a later analysis, several top co-occurrence clusters were reported to appear linked to parvovirus B19, influenza, CMV and Epstein-Barr virus. The earlier analysis of about 600 of the donors excluded roughly 17 rarely observed V segments, including chromosome 9 orphons, because counts were too low. Correlated functional status among segregating V segments might be attributable to linkage disequilibrium, but an unknown experimental factor could not be ruled out. The presence/absence analyses assumed that sequencing depth was roughly uniform across donors, and that assumption may not be true. According to a later analysis, TCR association rates differed among HLA loci, with DRB1 alleles showing the most associated TCRs and HLA-C alleles showing the fewest. A cluster of highly shared sequence variants was judged likely to represent a technical artifact of the sequencing pipeline. According to a later genetic analysis, donors in an Asian-associated ancestry cluster had fewer N-insertions in productive TCRs than the roughly 670-donor mean. The cohort was sequenced for TCR beta chains only, and without alpha or paired-chain data the features that could be detected were limited. A further reported finding was that TCR beta sequences accurately predicted the HLA-A and HLA-B alleles for most subjects in the first cohort. Compared with equally common non-associated chains, HLA-associated TCR beta chains in a later analysis were more clonally expanded and had lower generation probabilities.

The cohort comprised 710 or so healthy bone marrow donors. Cohort members were all nominally healthy when sampled, although unrecorded immune exposures were likely present. The donor was CMV seronegative and was included in the group of hundreds of seronegative cohort members. A peripheral blood sample was provided by each donor, and peripheral blood mononuclear cells were used for TCR beta sequencing. The Qiagen DNeasy Blood Extraction Kit was used to extract genomic DNA from the blood cell samples. The V end loses 0 bases and the J end loses 0 bases, and a stretch of 11 bases separates them. CDR1 and CDR2 are drawn from the germline V gene: MNHEY, SVGAGI. The CDR3 covers 16 residues, taking in both the cysteine and the phenylalanine. Only the CDR3 region is kept as DNA, spanning 48 bases read in frame from base 1.

The sequence came from a man aged 18 to 30 in good health and CMV-seronegative. The sequenced sample consisted of PBMCs. The sequence is built from TRBV6-5 and TRBJ1-2; matching of 6 bases hints at TRBD1 as the D gene. The DNA is as follows: TGTGCCAGCAGTTACTCGTACTGGACAGCTAACTATGGCTACACCTTC. Its translation is CASSYSYWTANYGYTF.